What follows describes a single TCR beta chain. This record comes from a study of blood T cell repertoires in COVID-19. Per the study methods: Reference gene primer amplification gave nucleated cell count estimates. The assay was immunoSEQ multiplex PCR, and TCRdb's table has in-frame clones only and misses some. Clone size and V and J calls were adopted from that table, with D and trimming inferred from the DNA. The table lists under 300,000 clones, 85% to 90% of them singletons. Sequencing used PBMCs or T cells enriched from blood (not recorded which). This TCR derives from a man aged 18 to 29 who had recovered from COVID-19.

In nucleotides, the CDR3 is TGTGCCAGCAGCCCTCAGGGTAATTCACCCCTCCACTTT. Translation: CASSPQGNSPLHF. The chain links TRBV3-1 (or the pseudogene TRBV3-2) to TRBJ1-6; a possible D gene is TRBD1 (5 bases). Trimming took 4 bases from V and 6 from J, leaving 7 bases between them. The germline CDR1 and CDR2 sequences are LGHDT and YNNKEL (reference sequence). The CDR3 runs to 13 residues.